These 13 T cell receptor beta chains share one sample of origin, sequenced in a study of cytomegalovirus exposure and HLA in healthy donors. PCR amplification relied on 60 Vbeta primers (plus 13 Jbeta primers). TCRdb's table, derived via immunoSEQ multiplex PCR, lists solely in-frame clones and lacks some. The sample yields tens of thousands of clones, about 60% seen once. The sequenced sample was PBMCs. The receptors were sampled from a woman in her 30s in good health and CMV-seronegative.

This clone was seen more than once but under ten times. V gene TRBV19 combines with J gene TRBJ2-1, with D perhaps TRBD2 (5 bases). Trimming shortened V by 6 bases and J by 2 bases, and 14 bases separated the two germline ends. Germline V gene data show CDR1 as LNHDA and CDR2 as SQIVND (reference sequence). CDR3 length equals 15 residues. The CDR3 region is CASSPTSWTYNEQFF. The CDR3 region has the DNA TGTGCCAGTAGCCCTACTAGTTGGACCTACAATGAGCAGTTCTTC.

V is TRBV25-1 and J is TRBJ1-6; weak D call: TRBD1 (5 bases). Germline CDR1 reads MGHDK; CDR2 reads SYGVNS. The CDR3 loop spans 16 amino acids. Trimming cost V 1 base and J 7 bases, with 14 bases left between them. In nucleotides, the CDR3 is TGTGCCAGCAGTGAATCGGGGGGGATGGAAAATTCACCCCTCCACTTT. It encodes CASSESGGMENSPLHF.

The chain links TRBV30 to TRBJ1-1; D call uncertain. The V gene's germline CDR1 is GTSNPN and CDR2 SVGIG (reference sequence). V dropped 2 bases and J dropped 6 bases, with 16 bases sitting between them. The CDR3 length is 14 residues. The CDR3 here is CAWSIAGPGAEAFF. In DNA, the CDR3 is TGTGCCTGGAGTATCGCGGGCCCGGGCGCTGAAGCTTTCTTT.

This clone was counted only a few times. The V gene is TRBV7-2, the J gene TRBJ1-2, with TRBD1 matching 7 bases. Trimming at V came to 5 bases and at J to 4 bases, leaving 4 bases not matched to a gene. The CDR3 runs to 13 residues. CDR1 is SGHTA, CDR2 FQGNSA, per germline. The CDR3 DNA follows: TGTGCCAGCAGCAAGACAGGGCCCTATGGCTACACCTTC. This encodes CASSKTGPYGYTF. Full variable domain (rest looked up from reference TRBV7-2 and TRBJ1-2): GAGVSQSPSNKVTEKGKDVELRCDPISGHTALYWYRQSLGQGLEFLIYFQGNSAPDKSGLPSDRFSAERTGGSVSTLTIQRTQQEDSAVYLCASSKTGPYGYTFGSGTRLTVV.

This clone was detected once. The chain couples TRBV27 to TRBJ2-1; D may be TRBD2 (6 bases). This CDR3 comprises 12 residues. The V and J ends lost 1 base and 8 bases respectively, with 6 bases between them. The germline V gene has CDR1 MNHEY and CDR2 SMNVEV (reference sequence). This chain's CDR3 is CASSLWGDEQFF. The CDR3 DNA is TGTGCCAGCAGTTTATGGGGGGATGAGCAGTTCTTC.

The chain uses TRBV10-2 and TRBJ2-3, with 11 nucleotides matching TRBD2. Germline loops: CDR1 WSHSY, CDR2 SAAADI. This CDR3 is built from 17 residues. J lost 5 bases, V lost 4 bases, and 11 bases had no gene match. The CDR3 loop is CASSVIAGGLVIDTQYF. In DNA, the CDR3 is TGCGCCAGCAGTGTGATAGCGGGGGGGCTTGTCATAGATACGCAGTATTTT.

The CDR3 bases are TGTGCCAGCAGCCCCGGACAGGGAAGGACTGAAGCTTTCTTT. Translation: CASSPGQGRTEAFF. The chain has TRBV9 and TRBJ1-1, with 8 bases aligning to TRBD1. This CDR3 has 14 amino acids. The ends lost 4 bases at V and 5 bases at J; junction bases unmatched: 7. The germline V gene has CDR1 SGDLS and CDR2 YYNGEE. Filled out from reference TRBV9 and TRBJ1-1, the complete variable domain reads DSGVTQTPKHLITATGQRVTLRCSPRSGDLSVYWYQQSLDQGLQFLIQYYNGEERAKGNILERFSAQQFPDLHSELNLSSLELGDSALYFCASSPGQGRTEAFFGQGTRLTVV.

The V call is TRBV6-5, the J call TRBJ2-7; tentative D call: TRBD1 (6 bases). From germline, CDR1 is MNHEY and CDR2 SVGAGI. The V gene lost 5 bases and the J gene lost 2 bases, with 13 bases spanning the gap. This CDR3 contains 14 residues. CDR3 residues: CASSPEQGPYEQYF. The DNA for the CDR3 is TGTGCCAGCAGTCCGGAACAGGGCCCCTACGAGCAGTACTTC.

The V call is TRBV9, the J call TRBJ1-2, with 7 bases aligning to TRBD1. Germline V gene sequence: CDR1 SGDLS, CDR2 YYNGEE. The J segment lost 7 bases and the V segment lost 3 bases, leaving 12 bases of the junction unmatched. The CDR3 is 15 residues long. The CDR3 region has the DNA TGTGCCAGCAGCGCTCTAGGGGGCGCTTCAATTGGCTACACCTTC. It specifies CASSALGGASIGYTF. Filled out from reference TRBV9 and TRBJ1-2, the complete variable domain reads DSGVTQTPKHLITATGQRVTLRCSPRSGDLSVYWYQQSLDQGLQFLIQYYNGEERAKGNILERFSAQQFPDLHSELNLSSLELGDSALYFCASSALGGASIGYTFGSGTRLTVV.

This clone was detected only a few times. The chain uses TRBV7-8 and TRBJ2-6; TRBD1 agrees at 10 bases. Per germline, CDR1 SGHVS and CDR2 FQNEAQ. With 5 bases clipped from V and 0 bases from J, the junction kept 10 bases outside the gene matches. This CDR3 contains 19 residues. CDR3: CASSLRRDRGPSGANVLTF. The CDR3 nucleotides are TGTGCCAGCAGCCTACGGAGGGACAGGGGCCCCTCTGGGGCCAACGTCCTGACTTTC. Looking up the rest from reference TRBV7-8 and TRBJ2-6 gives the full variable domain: GAGVSQSPRYKVAKRGQDVALRCDPISGHVSLFWYQQALGQGPEFLTYFQNEAQLDKSGLPSDRFFAERPEGSVSTLKIQRTQQEDSAVYLCASSLRRDRGPSGANVLTFGAGSRLTVL.

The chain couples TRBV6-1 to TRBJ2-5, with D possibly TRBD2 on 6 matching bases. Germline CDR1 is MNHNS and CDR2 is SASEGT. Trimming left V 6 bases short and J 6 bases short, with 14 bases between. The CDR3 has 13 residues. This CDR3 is CASSRGNGKTQYF. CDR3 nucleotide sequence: TGTGCCAGCAGCCGGGGGAACGGGAAGACCCAGTACTTC.

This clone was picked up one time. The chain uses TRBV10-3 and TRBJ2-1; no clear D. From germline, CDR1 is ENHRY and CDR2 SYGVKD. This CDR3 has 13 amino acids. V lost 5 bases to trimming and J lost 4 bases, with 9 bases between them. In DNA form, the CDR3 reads TGTGCCATCAGTTATGACATTTACAATGAGCAGTTCTTC. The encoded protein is CAISYDIYNEQFF.

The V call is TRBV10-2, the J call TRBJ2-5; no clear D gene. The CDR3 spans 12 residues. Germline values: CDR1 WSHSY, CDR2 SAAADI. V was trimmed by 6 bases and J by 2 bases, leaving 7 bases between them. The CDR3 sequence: CASRVGQETQYF. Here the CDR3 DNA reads TGCGCCAGCAGAGTCGGTCAAGAGACCCAGTACTTC.